These T cell receptor beta chains were read from a single sample in a study of immune evolution from preneoplasia to lung adenocarcinoma. Profiled with immunoSEQ multiplex PCR; TCRdb holds only in-frame clones, not every one. The data hold roughly 2,200 clones, with around 77% observed a single time. Material for sequencing was FFPE normal lung tissue adjacent to the tumor. The receptors were gathered from a person between 55 and 69 years old with lung adenocarcinoma. CDR3s include the opening cysteine and the closing phenylalanine or tryptophan. D genes are given only for firm matches. Only part of the rows carry a size: once, few, many, or a class if the clone is expanded.

TGTGCCATCAGTGAGCAGGGGGCTGGGGCCAACGTCCTGACTTTC	CAISEQGAGANVLTF	TRBJ2-6	TRBV10-3	TRBD1	-
TGTGCCAGCAGTTCTCGTGGGGGAGGAGCTACAGCTTTCTTT	CASSSRGGGATAFF	TRBJ1-1	TRBV2	-	-
TGTGCTAGTGGTTTGACCCCTGACAGGGAGCAGTACTTC	CASGLTPDREQYF	TRBJ2-7	TRBV12-5	-	-
TGTGCCAGCAGCGTAGGGCCTAGCGGAGGGTATGAGCAGTTCTTC	CASSVGPSGGYEQFF	TRBJ2-1	TRBV9	TRBD2	-
TGTGCCAGCAGCTTACAGCCCGGGACAGGGCTCTACAATGAGCAGTTCTTC	CASSLQPGTGLYNEQFF	TRBJ2-1	TRBV7-2	TRBD1	-
TGCGCCAGCAGCCTCAGCGGGTCTGGGGCCAACGTCCTGACTTTC	CASSLSGSGANVLTF	TRBJ2-6	TRBV5-1	-	-
TGTGCCAGCAGTTCCCGGGGACAGGGGGCTCACAATGAGCAGTTCTTC	CASSSRGQGAHNEQFF	TRBJ2-1	TRBV6-6	TRBD1	-
TGTGCCAGCAGTTGGACTAGCAACGAGCAGTACTTC	CASSWTSNEQYF	TRBJ2-7	TRBV11-2	TRBD2	-
TGTGCCAGCAGCGTAGTCCGGGACCGATCCTACGAGCAGTACTTC	CASSVVRDRSYEQYF	TRBJ2-7	TRBV9	-	few
TGCGCCAGCAGCCAAGAGCCAGGGGCCATGAACACTGAAGCTTTCTTT	CASSQEPGAMNTEAFF	TRBJ1-1	TRBV4-1	-	-
TGTGCCAGTAGTACCCTAGGACTAGCGGGACCTGTGGGCATTCAGTACTTC	CASSTLGLAGPVGIQYF	TRBJ2-4	TRBV19	TRBD2	-
TGTGCCAGCAGCTTAACCAGGGGTCCCCGGGGCAATGAGCAGTTCTTC	CASSLTRGPRGNEQFF	TRBJ2-1	TRBV7-6	-	-
TGTGCCAGCAGCAAGACAGCTGGGGCGACGAACACCGGGGAGCTGTTTTTT	CASSKTAGATNTGELFF	TRBJ2-2	TRBV11-2	-	-
TGTGCCAGCAAAGTTGAGGGGTTGAACACTGAAGCTTTCTTT	CASKVEGLNTEAFF	TRBJ1-1	TRBV2	-	few
TGTGCCAGCGTCCTGAGGGGATCCTACGAGCAGTACTTC	CASVLRGSYEQYF	TRBJ2-7	TRBV28	-	few
TGTGCCAGCAGTTACACGACAGGGGAGGACACTGAAGCTTTCTTT	CASSYTTGEDTEAFF	TRBJ1-1	TRBV6-5	TRBD1	-
TGTGCCAGCAGCTTCAGGACTAGCGGACCCTACGAGCAGTACTTC	CASSFRTSGPYEQYF	TRBJ2-7	TRBV5-6	TRBD2	-
TGTGCCAGCAGTCCGCGGGGGGGGCGGGAGCAGTACTTC	CASSPRGGREQYF	TRBJ2-7	TRBV6-5	TRBD2	-
TGTGCCAGCAGCTTGGCCCAAGAGACCCAGTACTTC	CASSLAQETQYF	TRBJ2-5	TRBV5-6	-	-
TGTGCCAGCAGCTCAGCGAATGAGCAGTTCTTC	CASSSANEQFF	TRBJ2-1	TRBV7-9	-	-
TGCGCCAGCTCGAGGGGCGGGAGGGCAGATACGCAGTATTTT	CASSRGGRADTQYF	TRBJ2-3	TRBV5-1	TRBD2	once
TGCAGCGTTGACAACTCTGGGGCCAACGTCCTGACTTTC	CSVDNSGANVLTF	TRBJ2-6	TRBV29-1	-	-
TGTGCCAGCAGGGGTTTAGAGTACGAGCAGTACTTC	CASRGLEYEQYF	TRBJ2-7	TRBV28	-	-
TGCGCCAGCAGGGACTGGACAGGGGTCGGCGAGCAGTACTTC	CASRDWTGVGEQYF	TRBJ2-7	TRBV5-1	TRBD1	-
TGTGCCACCAGCAGGAGGGACAGGGGCCTCGAGCAGTACTTC	CATSRRDRGLEQYF	TRBJ2-7	TRBV15	TRBD1	few
TGTGCCAGCAGCTTAAATACGGGCGGTGAGCAGTTCTTC	CASSLNTGGEQFF	TRBJ2-1	TRBV7-3	-	-
TGTGCCAGCAGCTTAGGACTACGGGCCTACAATGAGCAGTTCTTC	CASSLGLRAYNEQFF	TRBJ2-1	TRBV11-3	-	-
TGTGCCAGCGGGTTCGAGACCCAGTACTTC	CASGFETQYF	TRBJ2-5	TRBV6-5	-	-
TGTGCCAGCAACGACCAAGAGACCCAGTACTTC	CASNDQETQYF	TRBJ2-5	TRBV6-6	-	-
TGTGCCAGCAGCACCCAGTGGGCAGGGGTATCCGGGGAGCTGTTTTTT	CASSTQWAGVSGELFF	TRBJ2-2	TRBV12-1	-	few
TGTGCCAGAAGTTTTTTAAGGGACGGTGGTGGGGGAGTCGCTAGATACAATGAGCAGTTCTTC	CARSFLRDGGGGVARYNEQFF	TRBJ2-1	TRBV5-3	-	-
TGTGCCAGCCGTAGGGATGGGTATCAGCCCCAGCATTTT	CASRRDGYQPQHF	TRBJ1-5	TRBV27	-	-
TGTGCTAGTGGCCGGGGGACAGGGGGCTCCTACGAGCAGTACTTC	CASGRGTGGSYEQYF	TRBJ2-7	TRBV12-5	TRBD1	-
TGTGCCAGCAGTTACACTACAGGCGACAATGAAAAACTGTTTTTT	CASSYTTGDNEKLFF	TRBJ1-4	TRBV6-5	-	large
TGTGCCAGCAGCTTAAAAGGCCAAGAGACCCAGTACTTC	CASSLKGQETQYF	TRBJ2-5	TRBV7-9	-	-
TGTGCCAGCAGTGTGGGTCGAAACTATGGCTACACCTTC	CASSVGRNYGYTF	TRBJ1-2	TRBV2	-	few
TGTGCCAGCAGTCCCGGACTCGCACCAAATGAGCAGTTCTTC	CASSPGLAPNEQFF	TRBJ2-1	TRBV7-4	-	once
TGTGCCAGCTCACCGAATCCGGGGTCGACTGAAGCTTTCTTT	CASSPNPGSTEAFF	TRBJ1-1	TRBV18	-	-
TGTGCCAGCAGCTTAGCTTCAGAGCACTACGAGCAGTACTTC	CASSLASEHYEQYF	TRBJ2-7	TRBV11-3	-	-
TGTGCCAGCAGCGTCAGAGCCGGGGGAAACACCATATATTTT	CASSVRAGGNTIYF	TRBJ1-3	TRBV7-2	-	-
TGTGCCAGCAGCTCCGGACAGGGGGACACCGGGGAGCTGTTTTTT	CASSSGQGDTGELFF	TRBJ2-2	TRBV4-2	TRBD1	-
TGTGCCAGCAGCGTAGGCAGGGCGAACACTGAAGCTTTCTTT	CASSVGRANTEAFF	TRBJ1-1	TRBV9	-	-
TGTGCCAGCAGTGAGGACCTCGGGGCCTACGAGCAGTACTTC	CASSEDLGAYEQYF	TRBJ2-7	TRBV2	-	-
TGTGCCAGCAGTTTCCGACAGGGGGGAGGATCCTACGAGCAGTACTTC	CASSFRQGGGSYEQYF	TRBJ2-7	TRBV2	TRBD1	-
TGTGCCAGCAGTTACACACGGGTCAACTATGGCTACACCTTC	CASSYTRVNYGYTF	TRBJ1-2	TRBV6-5	-	-
TGCGCCAGCAGCTCGGGGCAGGGGGCTACTAACTATGGCTACACCTTC	CASSSGQGATNYGYTF	TRBJ1-2	TRBV5-1	TRBD1	-
TGTGCCACTTCGGAGGGGGGGGCTGGGGCCAACGTCCTGACTTTC	CATSEGGAGANVLTF	TRBJ2-6	TRBV15	-	-
TGTGCCAGTAGCAAGACAGGGGCGGGAACTGAAGCTTTCTTT	CASSKTGAGTEAFF	TRBJ1-1	TRBV19	TRBD1	-
TGTGCCAGCAGTGAAGTAGGGTTGGGGAGTGGGACCGGGGAGCTGTTTTTT	CASSEVGLGSGTGELFF	TRBJ2-2	TRBV2	-	-
TGTGCCAGCAGCTTATCTGATAAAAACATTCAGTACTTC	CASSLSDKNIQYF	TRBJ2-4	TRBV11-2	-	-
TGTGCCAGCAGTTACCGGTCAACCTACAATGAGCAGTTCTTC	CASSYRSTYNEQFF	TRBJ2-1	TRBV6-5	-	-
TGTGCCAGCAGCTCATCGACAGGGGAAACCGGGGAGCTGTTTTTT	CASSSSTGETGELFF	TRBJ2-2	TRBV7-3	TRBD1	-
TGCGCCAGCAGCACCTCTGGGGCCAACGTCCTGACTTTC	CASSTSGANVLTF	TRBJ2-6	TRBV5-1	-	-
TGTGCCAGCGAGCCAGGCCAAGAGACCCAGTACTTC	CASEPGQETQYF	TRBJ2-5	TRBV11-2	-	-
TGTGCCAGCAGTTACACCACAGGGGAAAACACTGAAGCTTTCTTT	CASSYTTGENTEAFF	TRBJ1-1	TRBV6-5	TRBD1	-
TGTGCCAGCAGCCCCTCGGGGGGGACTTACAATGAGCAGTTCTTC	CASSPSGGTYNEQFF	TRBJ2-1	TRBV7-3	TRBD2	-
TGTGCCAGCAGCTCCTGGGGGTCCGGGGTGGGGAATGAGCAGTTCTTC	CASSSWGSGVGNEQFF	TRBJ2-1	TRBV7-9	-	-